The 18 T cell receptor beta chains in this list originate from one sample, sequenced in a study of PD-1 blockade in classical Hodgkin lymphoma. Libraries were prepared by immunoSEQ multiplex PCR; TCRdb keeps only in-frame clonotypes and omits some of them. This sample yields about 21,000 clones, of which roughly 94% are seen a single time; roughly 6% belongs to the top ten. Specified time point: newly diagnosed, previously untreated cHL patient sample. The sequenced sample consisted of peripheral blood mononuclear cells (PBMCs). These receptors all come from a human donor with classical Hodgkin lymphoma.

The CDR3 reads CASSLVAGTYGYTF. CDR3 coding DNA: TGTGCCAGCAGCTTAGTCGCAGGGACCTATGGCTACACCTTC. The J gene is TRBJ1-2, the V gene TRBV7-2, with a possible D match to TRBD1 (5 bases). The CDR3 length is 14 residues. Between the trimmed V and J ends, which lost 1 base and 4 bases, there was a span of 10 bases. CDR1 is SGHTA, CDR2 FQGNSA, per germline.

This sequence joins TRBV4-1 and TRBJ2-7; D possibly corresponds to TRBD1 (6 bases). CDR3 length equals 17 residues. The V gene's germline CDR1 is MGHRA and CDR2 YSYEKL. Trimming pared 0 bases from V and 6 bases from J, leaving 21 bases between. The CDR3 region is CASSQEDFRGPLSEQYF. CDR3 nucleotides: TGCGCCAGCAGCCAAGAAGATTTCAGGGGCCCTCTGAGCGAGCAGTACTTC.

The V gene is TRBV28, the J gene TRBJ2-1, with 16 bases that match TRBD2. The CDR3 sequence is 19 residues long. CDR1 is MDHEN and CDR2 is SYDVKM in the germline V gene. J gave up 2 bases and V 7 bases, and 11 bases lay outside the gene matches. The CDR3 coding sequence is TGTGCCAGCACCCCGCCGGGACTAGCGGGGGGGTACCCCTACAATGAGCAGTTCTTC. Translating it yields CASTPPGLAGGYPYNEQFF.

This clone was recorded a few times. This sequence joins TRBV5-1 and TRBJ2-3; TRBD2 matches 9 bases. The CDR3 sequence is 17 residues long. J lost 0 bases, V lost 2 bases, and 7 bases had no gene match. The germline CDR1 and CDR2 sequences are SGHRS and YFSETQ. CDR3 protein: CASSFERGASSTDTQYF. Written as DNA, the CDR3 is TGCGCCAGCAGCTTCGAGCGGGGGGCTTCTAGCACAGATACGCAGTATTTT.

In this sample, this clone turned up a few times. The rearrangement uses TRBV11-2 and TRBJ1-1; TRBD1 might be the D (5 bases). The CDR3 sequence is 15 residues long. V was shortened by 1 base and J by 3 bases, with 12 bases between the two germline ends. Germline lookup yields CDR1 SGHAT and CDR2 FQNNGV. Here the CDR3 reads CASSLVSQGHTEAFF. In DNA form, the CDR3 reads TGTGCCAGCAGCTTAGTGAGCCAGGGACACACTGAAGCTTTCTTT. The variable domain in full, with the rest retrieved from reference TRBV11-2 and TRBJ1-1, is EAGVAQSPRYKIIEKRQSVAFWCNPISGHATLYWYQQILGQGPKLLIQFQNNGVVDDSQLPKDRFSAERLKGVDSTLKIQPAKLEDSAVYLCASSLVSQGHTEAFFGQGTRLTVV.

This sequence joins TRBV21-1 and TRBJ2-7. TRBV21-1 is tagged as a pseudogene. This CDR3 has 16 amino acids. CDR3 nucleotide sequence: TGTGCCAGCAGCAAAAGATGGCAGGGACGGGCCTACGAGCAGTACTTC. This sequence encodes CASSKRWQGRAYEQYF.

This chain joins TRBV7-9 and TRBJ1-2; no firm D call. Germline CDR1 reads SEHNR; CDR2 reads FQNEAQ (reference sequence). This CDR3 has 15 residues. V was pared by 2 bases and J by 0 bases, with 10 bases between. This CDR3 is CASSLLNQANYGYTF. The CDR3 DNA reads TGTGCCAGCAGCTTACTCAACCAGGCTAACTATGGCTACACCTTC.

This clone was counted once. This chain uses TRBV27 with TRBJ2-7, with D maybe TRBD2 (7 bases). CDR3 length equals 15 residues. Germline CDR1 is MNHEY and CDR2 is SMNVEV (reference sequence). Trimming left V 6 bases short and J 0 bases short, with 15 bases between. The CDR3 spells CASRNHAGASYEQYF. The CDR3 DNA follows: TGTGCCAGCAGGAACCACGCGGGGGCCTCCTACGAGCAGTACTTC.

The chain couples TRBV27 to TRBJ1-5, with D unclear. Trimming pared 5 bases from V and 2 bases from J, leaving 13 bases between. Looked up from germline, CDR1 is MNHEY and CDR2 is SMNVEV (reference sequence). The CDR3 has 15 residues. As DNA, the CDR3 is TGTGCCAGCAGTCGAACGGGCGAACGCAATCAGCCCCAGCATTTT. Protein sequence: CASSRTGERNQPQHF.

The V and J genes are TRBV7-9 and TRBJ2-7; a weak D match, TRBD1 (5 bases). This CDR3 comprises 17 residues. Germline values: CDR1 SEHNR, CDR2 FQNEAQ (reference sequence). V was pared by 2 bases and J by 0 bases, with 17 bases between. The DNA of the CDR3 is TGTGCCAGCAGCTTATGGTCTCTGGGGCGAAGCTCCTACGAGCAGTACTTC. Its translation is CASSLWSLGRSSYEQYF. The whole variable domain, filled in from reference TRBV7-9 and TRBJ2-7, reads DTGVSQNPRHKITKRGQNVTFRCDPISEHNRLYWYRQTLGQGPEFLTYFQNEAQLEKSRLLSDRFSAERPKGSFSTLEIQRTEQGDSAMYLCASSLWSLGRSSYEQYFGPGTRLTVT.

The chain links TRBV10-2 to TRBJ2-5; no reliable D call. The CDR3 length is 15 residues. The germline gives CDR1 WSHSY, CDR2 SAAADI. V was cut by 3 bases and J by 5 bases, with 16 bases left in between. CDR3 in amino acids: CASSDWRAPGETQYF. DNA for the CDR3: TGCGCCAGCAGTGATTGGCGAGCACCTGGGGAGACCCAGTACTTC.

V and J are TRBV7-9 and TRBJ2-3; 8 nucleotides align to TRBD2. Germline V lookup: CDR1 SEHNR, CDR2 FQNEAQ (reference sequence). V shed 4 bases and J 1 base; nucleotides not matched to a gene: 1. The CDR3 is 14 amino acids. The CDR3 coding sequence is TGTGCCAGCAGCTCGGGACTAGGCACAGATACGCAGTATTTT. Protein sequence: CASSSGLGTDTQYF.

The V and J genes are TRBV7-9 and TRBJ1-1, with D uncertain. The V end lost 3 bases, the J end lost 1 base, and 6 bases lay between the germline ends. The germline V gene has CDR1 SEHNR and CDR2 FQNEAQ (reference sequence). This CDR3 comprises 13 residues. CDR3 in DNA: TGTGCCAGCAGCTTGAGACAGAACACTGAAGCTTTCTTT. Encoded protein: CASSLRQNTEAFF.

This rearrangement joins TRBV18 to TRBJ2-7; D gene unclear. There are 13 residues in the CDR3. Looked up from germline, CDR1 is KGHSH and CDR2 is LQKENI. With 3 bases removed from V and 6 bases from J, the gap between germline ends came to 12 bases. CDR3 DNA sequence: TGTGCCAGCTCACCCGACGCTAAGAGCGAGCAGTACTTC. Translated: CASSPDAKSEQYF.

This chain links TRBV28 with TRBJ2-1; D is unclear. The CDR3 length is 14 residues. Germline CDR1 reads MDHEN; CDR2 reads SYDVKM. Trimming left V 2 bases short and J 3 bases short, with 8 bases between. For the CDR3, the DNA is TGTGCCAGCAGTTTAGTGGCTAGCTACAATGAGCAGTTCTTC. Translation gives CASSLVASYNEQFF.

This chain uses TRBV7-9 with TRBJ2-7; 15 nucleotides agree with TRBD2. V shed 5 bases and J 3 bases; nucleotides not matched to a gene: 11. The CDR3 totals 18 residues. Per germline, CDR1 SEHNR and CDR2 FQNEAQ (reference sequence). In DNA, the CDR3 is TGTGCCAGCAGCAACACGCCGGGACTAGCGGGGGGACACTACGAGCAGTACTTC. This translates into CASSNTPGLAGGHYEQYF.

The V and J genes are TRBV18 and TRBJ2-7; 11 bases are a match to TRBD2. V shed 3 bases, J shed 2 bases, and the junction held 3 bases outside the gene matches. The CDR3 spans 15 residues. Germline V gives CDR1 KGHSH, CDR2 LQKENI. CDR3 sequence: CASSPIAGGPYEQYF. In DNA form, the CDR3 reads TGTGCCAGCTCACCCATAGCGGGGGGGCCCTACGAGCAGTACTTC.

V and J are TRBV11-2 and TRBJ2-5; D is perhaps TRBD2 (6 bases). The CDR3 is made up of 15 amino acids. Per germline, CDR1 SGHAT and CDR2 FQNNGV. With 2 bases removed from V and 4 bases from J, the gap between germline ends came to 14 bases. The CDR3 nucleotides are TGTGCCAGCAGCTTACGGACCGGGAGCGGAGAGACCCAGTACTTC. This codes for CASSLRTGSGETQYF.